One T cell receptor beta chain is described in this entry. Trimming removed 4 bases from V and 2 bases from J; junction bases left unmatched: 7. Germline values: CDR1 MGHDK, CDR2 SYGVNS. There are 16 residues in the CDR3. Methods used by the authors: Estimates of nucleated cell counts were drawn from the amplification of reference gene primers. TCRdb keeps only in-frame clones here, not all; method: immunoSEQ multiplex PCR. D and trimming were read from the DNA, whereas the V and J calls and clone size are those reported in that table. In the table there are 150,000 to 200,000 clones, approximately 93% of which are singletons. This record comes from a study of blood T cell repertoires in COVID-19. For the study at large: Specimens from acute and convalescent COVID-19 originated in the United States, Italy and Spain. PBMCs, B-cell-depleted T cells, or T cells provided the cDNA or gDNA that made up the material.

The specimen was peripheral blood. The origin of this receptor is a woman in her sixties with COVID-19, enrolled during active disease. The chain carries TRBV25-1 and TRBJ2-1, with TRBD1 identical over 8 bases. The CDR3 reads CASSGWTGRTYNEQFF. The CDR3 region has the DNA TGTGCCAGCAGTGGTTGGACAGGGAGGACCTACAATGAGCAGTTCTTC.